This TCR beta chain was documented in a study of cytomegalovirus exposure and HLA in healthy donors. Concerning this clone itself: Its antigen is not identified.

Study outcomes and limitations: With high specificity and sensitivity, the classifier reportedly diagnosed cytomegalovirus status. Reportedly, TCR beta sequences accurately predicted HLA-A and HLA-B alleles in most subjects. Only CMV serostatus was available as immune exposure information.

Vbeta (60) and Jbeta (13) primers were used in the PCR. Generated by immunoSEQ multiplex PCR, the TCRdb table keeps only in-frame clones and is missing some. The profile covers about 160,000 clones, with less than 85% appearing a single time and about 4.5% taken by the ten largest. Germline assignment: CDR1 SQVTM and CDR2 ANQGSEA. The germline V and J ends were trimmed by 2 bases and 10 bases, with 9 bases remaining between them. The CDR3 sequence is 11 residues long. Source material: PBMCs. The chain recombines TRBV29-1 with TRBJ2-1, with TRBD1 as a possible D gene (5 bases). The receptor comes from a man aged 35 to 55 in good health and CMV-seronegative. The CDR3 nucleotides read TGCAGCGTTGAACAGGGCGGCGAGCAGTTCTTC. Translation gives CSVEQGGEQFF.